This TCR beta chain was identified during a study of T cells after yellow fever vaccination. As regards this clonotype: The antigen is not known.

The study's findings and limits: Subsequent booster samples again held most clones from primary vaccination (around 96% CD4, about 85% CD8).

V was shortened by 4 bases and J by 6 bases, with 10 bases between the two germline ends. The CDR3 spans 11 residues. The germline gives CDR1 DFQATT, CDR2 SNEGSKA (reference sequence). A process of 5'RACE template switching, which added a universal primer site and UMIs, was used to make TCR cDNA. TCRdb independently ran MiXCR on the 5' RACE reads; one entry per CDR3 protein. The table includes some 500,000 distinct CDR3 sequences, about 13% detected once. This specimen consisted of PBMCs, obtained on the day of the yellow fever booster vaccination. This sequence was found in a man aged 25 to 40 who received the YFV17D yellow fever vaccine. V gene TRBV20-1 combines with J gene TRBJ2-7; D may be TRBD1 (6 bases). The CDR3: CSAIQGPEQYF. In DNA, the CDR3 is TGCAGTGCTATTCAGGGGCCCGAGCAGTACTTC.